The 6 T cell receptor beta chains presented below share a single source sample, sequenced in a study of response to subunit inactivated influenza vaccine. TCRdb reprocessed the RT-PCR reads with MiXCR, giving one entry per CDR3 protein. This sample has about 520,000 distinct CDR3 sequences, with more than 7% found just once. The sample here was PBMCs from blood, taken around 25 months after vaccination. The receptor set was obtained from a man between 50 and 70 years old who received an inactivated influenza vaccine.

This clonotype was detected only a few times. This chain uses TRBV7-2 with TRBJ2-1, with D perhaps TRBD1 or TRBD2 (5 bases each). The V gene's germline CDR1 is SGHTA and CDR2 FQGNSA. This CDR3 contains 14 residues. The ends were cut back, 7 bases at V and 6 bases at J, with 16 bases in the middle. The CDR3 nucleotides read TGTGCCAGCACCAGGGAGTTGGGCCCCAATGAGCAGTTCTTC. Encoded protein: CASTRELGPNEQFF. Together with reference TRBV7-2 and TRBJ2-1, the CDR3 gives the full variable domain: GAGVSQSPSNKVTEKGKDVELRCDPISGHTALYWYRQSLGQGLEFLIYFQGNSAPDKSGLPSDRFSAERTGGSVSTLTIQRTQQEDSAVYLCASTRELGPNEQFFGPGTRLTVL.

This clonotype occurred a few times. This chain joins TRBV20-1 and TRBJ2-1; TRBD2 matches 7 bases. V trimming: 5 bases; J trimming: 5 bases; junction bases outside the gene matches: 12. Per the germline V gene, CDR1 is DFQATT and CDR2 is SNEGSKA (reference sequence). CDR3 length: 15 amino acids. The CDR3 DNA reads TGCAGTGCTCAGTCCGGGACTACCATTAACAATGAGCAGTTCTTC. It specifies CSAQSGTTINNEQFF.

This clonotype came up many times. This chain joins TRBV29-1 and TRBJ2-7; D uncertain. Trimming pared 4 bases from V and 2 bases from J, leaving 6 bases between. The CDR3 totals 11 residues. Germline lookup yields CDR1 SQVTM and CDR2 ANQGSEA. The CDR3 DNA reads as TGCAGCGTTGGGGTGGCCTACGAGCAGTACTTC. Translated, it gives CSVGVAYEQYF.

This clonotype was observed a handful of times. V gene TRBV6-1 combines with J gene TRBJ2-7; 8 bases are shared with TRBD1. CDR1 is MNHNS and CDR2 is SASEGT in the germline V gene. This CDR3 is built from 13 residues. Trimming removed 7 bases from V and 1 base from J; junction bases left unmatched: 3. CDR3 nucleotides: TGTGCCAGCACGCGGGACAGGTCCTACGAGCAGTACTTC. Translation: CASTRDRSYEQYF.

In this sample, this clonotype turned up many times. DNA of the CDR3: TGTGCCAGCAGCATCGAGGTGGGACAGGGGGCTAATGAGCAGTTCTTC. Translating it yields CASSIEVGQGANEQFF. This chain joins TRBV6-4 and TRBJ2-1; TRBD1 aligns across 12 bases. CDR1 is MRHNA and CDR2 is SNTAGT in the germline V gene. The CDR3 is made up of 16 amino acids. The V segment lost 6 bases and the J segment 7 bases; nucleotides outside the gene matches: 10.

The chain uses TRBV2 and TRBJ2-4, with a weak D call TRBD2 (5 bases). This CDR3 has 14 amino acids. CDR1 SNHLY and CDR2 FYNNEI come from the germline V gene. V was clipped by 7 bases and J by 0 bases, with 10 bases between them. This chain's CDR3 is CASTDGVAKNIQYF. Written as DNA, the CDR3 is TGTGCCAGCACCGACGGGGTAGCCAAAAACATTCAGTACTTC.